The clone carrying this T cell receptor beta chain was observed at least ten times. The sample belongs to a study of low-dose radiotherapy and immunotherapy resistance in tumors. At the level of the study: Cohort 2, a group dosed every two weeks at 1 Gy per fraction, received 13 Gy in total over 26 weeks.

TRAV- and TRBV-specific primers, spanning alpha and beta chains, primed first-strand cDNA. Using a constant-region primer together with a V-primer adapter, TCRs were subjected to roughly 20 PCR cycles of amplification. Amplification of isolated mRNA was accomplished via in vitro transcription. From the reads, TCRdb called clonotypes with MiXCR, one entry per CDR3 protein. This table holds over 65,000 distinct CDR3 sequences, 18% found once. Specified time point: before trial treatment. The CDR3 runs 14 residues. Trimming removed 2 bases from V and 4 bases from J, with 12 bases in between. This sequence was found in a male donor with prostate cancer. Sequenced here: PBMCs, sampled before treatment. V and J are TRBV12-3 or TRBV12-4 and TRBJ2-7, with a tentative D call TRBD2 (5 bases). The CDR3 sequence is CASSLNEGLYEQYF. The CDR3, as DNA: TGTGCCAGCAGTTTAAATGAGGGATTATACGAGCAGTACTTC.